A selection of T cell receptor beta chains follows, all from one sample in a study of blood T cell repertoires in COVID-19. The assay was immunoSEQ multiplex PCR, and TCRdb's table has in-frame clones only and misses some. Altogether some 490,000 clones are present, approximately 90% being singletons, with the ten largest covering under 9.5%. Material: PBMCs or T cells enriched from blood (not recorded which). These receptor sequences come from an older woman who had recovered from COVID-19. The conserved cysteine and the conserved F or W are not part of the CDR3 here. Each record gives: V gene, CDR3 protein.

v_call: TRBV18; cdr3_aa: ASSPPSHRTNEKLF
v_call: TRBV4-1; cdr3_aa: ASSHPGQGPTYEGYT
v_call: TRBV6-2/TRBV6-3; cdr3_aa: ASSSLGTEAF
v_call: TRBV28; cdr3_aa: ASSSSGTGGTEAF
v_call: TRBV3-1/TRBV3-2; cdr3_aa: ASSRVQAKKNSPLH
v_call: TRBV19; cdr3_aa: ASSPAGLAANTGELF
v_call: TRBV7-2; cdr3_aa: ASSLAGDTKY
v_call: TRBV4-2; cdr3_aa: ASSQDRNTNNEQF
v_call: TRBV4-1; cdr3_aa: ASSQGYRNEQF
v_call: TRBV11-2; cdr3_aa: ASLKRGSDRSGANVLT
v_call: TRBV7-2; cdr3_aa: ASSPSRDRVNSPLH
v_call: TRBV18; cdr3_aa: ASSPIQRGPDTQY
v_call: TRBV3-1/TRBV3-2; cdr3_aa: ASSQGVGVRGQETQY
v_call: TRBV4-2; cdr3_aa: ASSPVTSGGAGYNEQF
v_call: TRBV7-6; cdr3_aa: ASSPYVGGGLLNEQF
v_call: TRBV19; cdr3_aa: AIYRVSLGNTEAF
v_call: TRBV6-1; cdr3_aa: ASSEYRVGGYT
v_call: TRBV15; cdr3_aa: ATSRSSGGRSDTQY
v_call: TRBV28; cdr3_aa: ASSTSGVGYNEQF
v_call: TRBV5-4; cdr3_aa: ASSQGVTSGNTQY
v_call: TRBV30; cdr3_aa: AWSEGLAHEQF
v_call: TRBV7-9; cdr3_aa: ASSFYLAQGGSYEQY
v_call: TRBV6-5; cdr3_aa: ASSPAAGWTGELF
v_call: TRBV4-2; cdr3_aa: ASSQVRQGGNTGELF
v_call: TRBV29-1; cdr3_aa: SATLQGFGNQPQH
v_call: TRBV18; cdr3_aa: ASSPRTGGNTDTQY
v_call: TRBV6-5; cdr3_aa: ASPGQGAILTIY
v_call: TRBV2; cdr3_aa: ASSPRGIYNSPLH
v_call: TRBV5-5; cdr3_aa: ASSLDPSGRGDSPLH